This T cell receptor (beta chain) was sequenced for a study of cytomegalovirus exposure and HLA in healthy donors (dated by TCRdb to the late 2010s). For the study in its entirety: According to an earlier analysis of a few hundred of the donors, some 180 million T cells yielded 90 million to 140 million unique TCR beta sequences and about 280 Gb of sequence data. An early release covering more than 500 HLA-typed donors comprised around 300 gigabases of sequencing data and some 79 million unique TCR sequences. Of the roughly 400 genotyped donors, roughly 80% fell in the genetic ancestry cluster associated with self-reported Caucasian donors. The study aimed to test whether signatures of past pathogen exposure could be identified by cataloging public T cell receptors. The T cell repertoires of several hundred subjects were profiled by immunosequencing and related to cytomegalovirus serostatus. A separate validation cohort of roughly 120 different subjects was used in addition to the approximately 610-subject first cohort. High-throughput TCR immunosequencing, statistical association of individual TCRs with disease status, and machine learning were combined to predict cytomegalovirus infection status. In a later analysis, previously published TCR beta repertoires from 550 to 750 donors were re-analyzed and high-resolution HLA genotyping was added so that TCR occurrence patterns could be studied. The later analysis used no new phenotypic data to find candidate immune exposures, relying instead on TCR beta sequences and their occurrence across donors. In an earlier analysis of 587 of the donors, high-throughput TCR beta sequencing was used to judge whether each TCR beta V gene segment behaved as functional or pseudogenic. Donor age, sex, ethnicity and CMV serostatus were compiled alongside the repertoire data. In a later genetic analysis, genome-wide SNP genotypes for about three fifths of the roughly 670 donors were used, and that subset was treated as a discovery cohort. All discovery cohort repertoires had been generated on a single sequencing platform. HLA typing included class I and class II loci at four-digit resolution. Typing coverage varied by locus: about 620-630 donors for A, B, C, DRB1 and DQB1; approximately 520 for DQA1; nearly 610 for DPA1; more than 450 for DPB1. Because of strong linkage in the cohort, a few DR-DQ haplotypes were treated as single units for association and clustering. On average, roughly 250,000 unique TCR beta nucleotide sequences were sequenced per donor among 350 to 400 genotyped donors of the cohort, with 15% to 20% of those sequences being non-productive.

In total, around 600 healthy bone marrow donors made up the cohort. At the time of sampling, all cohort members were nominally healthy, though unrecorded immune exposures were likely present. The donor tested CMV seropositive and was one of the 289 seropositive cohort members. Every donor gave a peripheral blood sample, and the peripheral blood mononuclear cells from that sample were used for TCR beta sequencing. Genomic DNA extraction from the blood cell samples was performed with the Qiagen DNeasy Blood Extraction Kit. Worth noting for this clone: No cognate antigen has been identified for it. No per-base quality is available; no much larger clone lies one base away.

The CDR3 goes from the cysteine to the phenylalanine over 13 residues. Of all the DNA, just the CDR3 is kept, 39 bases in frame from base 1. Trimming costs V 0 bases and J 8 bases, and their ends lie 11 bases apart. CDR1 and CDR2 (SGHDT, YYEEEE) derive from the germline V gene. The paper as a whole reports these results and caveats: The presence/absence analyses assumed that sequencing depth was roughly uniform across donors, and that assumption may not be true. Seventeen rarely observed V segments, including chromosome 9 orphons, were excluded from the earlier analysis of some 590 of the donors because counts were too low. Most CMV-associated TCR beta chains appeared to be HLA-restricted in a later analysis, and the HLA associations seemed to be driven largely by CMV exposure. A further reported finding was that TCR beta sequences accurately predicted the HLA-A and HLA-B alleles for most subjects in the first cohort. Specific HLA alleles were associated with 15,000 to 20,000 TCR beta sequences at a false discovery rate of 0.05 in a later analysis. In a later analysis, the rate of TCR association differed among HLA loci, with DRB1 alleles having the most associated TCRs and HLA-C alleles having the fewest. The study listed 164 TCR beta chains as associated with cytomegalovirus. The only immune exposure information available for the cohort was CMV serostatus. Linkage disequilibrium might explain the correlated functional status among segregating V segments, but an unknown experimental factor could not be excluded. Because some donors lacked HLA typing at each locus, the association tests relied only on the typed subset. Broadly in line with IMGT annotations, most TCR beta V segments showed up in productive rearrangements about 90% or about 30% of the time in an earlier analysis of approximately 640 of the donors. Compared with the 666-donor mean, donors in an Asian-associated ancestry cluster had fewer N-insertions in productive TCRs, according to a later genetic analysis. When HLA alleles, especially DR and DQ, strongly co-occurred, TCR associations were difficult to assign to individual alleles. Some IMGT-functional V segments, including TRBV6-2 and TRBV6-3, could not be told apart with the 87-base-pair reads, so those segments were excluded. An association between a missense DCLRE1C variant and V-gene and J-gene trimming of TCR beta chains was found in a later genetic analysis and replicated in an independent cohort. It was suggested by the authors that the approach could potentially be generalized to other disease states and immunological phenotypes. Most TCR sequences were observed very rarely across donors, whereas some public TCRs were present in many individuals. The cohort was sequenced for TCR beta chains only, and without alpha or paired-chain data the features that could be detected were limited. In a later analysis, HLA-associated TCR beta chains showed more clonal expansion and lower generation probabilities than non-associated chains that were equally common. A cluster of highly shared sequence variants was judged likely to represent a technical artifact of the sequencing pipeline. According to a later analysis, parvovirus B19, influenza, CMV and Epstein-Barr virus appeared linked to several top co-occurrence clusters. A few of the identified cytomegalovirus-associated TCR beta chains were confirmed in vitro to be specific for cytomegalovirus antigens. In both the original and validation cohorts, the classifier was reported to diagnose cytomegalovirus status with high specificity and sensitivity.

The method behind the library was the immunoSEQ multiplex PCR assay. For the multiplex PCR, a mixture combining 60 forward primers for TCR Vbeta segments and 13 reverse primers for TCR Jbeta segments was used. Amplification of the CDR3 region of rearranged TCR beta genes was performed with a multiplex PCR assay on genomic DNA. The Illumina HiSeq System was used to sequence the amplified TCR beta libraries as 87-base-pair reads. The study's processing was this. A later analysis counted about 80 million unique TCR beta chains across the 666 repertoires, and roughly 9.9 million of these chains were shared by at least two donors. Raw reads were error-corrected and collapsed into unique sequences with a nearest-neighbor algorithm that merged closely related sequences to remove PCR and sequencing errors. V, D and J gene segments were assigned by aligning CDR3 sequences to IMGT reference sequences. For a sequence to be retained, a match of at least six nucleotides was required to both a V gene segment and a J gene segment. A rearrangement was called productive if the CDR3 had no stop codons and remained in frame with V and J, and every other rearrangement was called non-productive. CDR3 was defined according to IMGT convention as the region running from the second conserved V-encoded cysteine to the conserved J-encoded phenylalanine. Sequences without an unambiguous match to a single V gene segment were excluded from the earlier analysis of several hundred of the donors. An earlier analysis of 500 to 700 of the donors classified V segments as functional when productive rearrangements were above 56.7% and as segregating when the standard deviation between donors was above 5%. A statistical classification framework was built to diagnose cytomegalovirus status from the catalog of TCR beta chain sequences. In a later analysis, V and J genes were assigned by comparing TCR nucleotide sequences against IMGT/GENE-DB human TR gene sequences. In a later analysis, CDR3 sequences and most-parsimonious VDJ recombination scenarios were assigned using the TCRdist pipeline. In a later analysis, each TCR beta chain was defined by its CDR3 amino acid sequence together with its V-gene family, and reads lacking a unique V-gene family were excluded. A later analysis removed 500 to 650 highly shared, low-generation-probability nucleotide sequences to deal with suspected cross-contamination and a sequencing artifact. In a later analysis, a clonal expansion index for each public chain was calculated from normalized within-repertoire ranks of inferred template counts. A later analysis computed generation probabilities with a VDJ recombination model fitted to out-of-frame rearrangements, and checked the results against IGoR. In a later analysis, TCR-TCR, TCR-HLA and TCR-CMV co-occurrence was scored with hypergeometric tests, and a repertoire-size bias correction was applied to TCR pairs. False discovery rates were estimated in a later analysis by permuting HLA or CMV assignments 20 times. In a later analysis, co-occurring TCRs were grouped using DBSCAN, with TCRdist sequence similarity added in when clustering inside HLA-allele-positive subsets. For co-occurrence clustering, repertoires with fewer than 30,000 or more than 120,000 public chains were excluded, along with several repertoires with anomalous nucleotide sharing. Not all clones reach the TCRdb copy of this immuneACCESS table, which keeps in-frame sequences only. Checked studies attribute under half of the gap to unresolved V genes and leave the rest unexplained. Clonal size and the V and J genes are those of that table, whereas D and trimming came from the DNA. The sample profile shows 75,000 to 90,000 clones; roughly 64% of them were found once. 15% of the sample goes to the ten largest clones.

The source is a woman in her thirties or forties in good health and CMV-seropositive. The receptor chain draws on TRBV5-6 and TRBJ1-1, with no reliable assignment of the D segment. What was sequenced was PBMCs. The nucleotide sequence is given as TGTGCCAGCAGCTTGGCCTCAGGTATCGAAGCTTTCTTT. The translation is CASSLASGIEAFF.